In its sample, the clone carrying this T cell receptor beta chain was seen many times. The antigen is not known. MiXCR, run by TCRdb on the RT-PCR reads, gives a single entry per CDR3 protein. The table has about 170,000 distinct CDR3 sequences, around 12% seen once; the top ten hold 25% to 35%. The data stem from a study of response to subunit inactivated influenza vaccine. General study findings and limits: New T cells are recruited in small numbers by each seasonal influenza vaccination, according to the authors' suggestion.

This CDR3 has 12 residues. The V and J ends lost 6 bases and 6 bases respectively, with 9 bases between them. In germline, CDR1 is MNHEY, CDR2 SVGAGI. These data also formed part of another study, on T cells expressing NK-cell markers. In that study: Researchers built TCR beta cDNA using 5'RACE template switching with UMIs. Seven of the eight sequenced donors were classified as HCMV-seropositive, and one was classified as seronegative. For 5 to 7 donors, the dominant NKG2C+ clonotypes made up roughly 1.0-7.5% of their CD8+ T cells. The CD3+CD56-NKG2C+ fraction of a handful of donors was likewise dominated by these clonotypes.

The sequence was obtained from a man aged 45-65 years who received an inactivated influenza vaccine. V is TRBV6-5 and J is TRBJ2-1; D is unresolved. Here the sequenced sample was CD8+ T cells sorted from PBMCs, taken 12 days after vaccination. Written as DNA, the CDR3 is TGTGCCAGCAGCCGCGGCCCCAATGAGCAGTTCTTC. Protein: CASSRGPNEQFF.